This T cell receptor beta chain was obtained from a study of glioma-infiltrating T cells. Points from the study as a whole: Tissue and blood shared very few CDR3 sequences. Gliomas, especially low-grade, showed above-expected tissue-blood divergence; non-neoplastic patients showed below.

This clonotype has ten or more counts. The antigen remains undetermined. The iRepertoire nested amplicon-rescue multiplex PCR amplified TCR alpha and beta CDR3s from RNA. In TCRdb, the multiplex PCR reads were re-called with MiXCR into one record per CDR3 protein. The table has roughly 120,000 distinct CDR3 sequences, around 23% seen once. Sample: glioma tissue, nonneoplastic brain tissue, or PBMCs (not recorded which). This clonotype was sampled from a human donor with low-grade glioma or glioblastoma, undergoing nonglioma brain surgery, or in good health (not recorded which).

This CDR3 reads CAISESLIYEQYF. The CDR3 coding sequence is TGTGCCATCAGTGAGTCCCTCATCTACGAGCAGTACTTC. The chain is built from TRBV10-3 and TRBJ2-7; no firm D call. The CDR3 has 13 amino acids. Deletions cut 0 bases from V and 3 bases from J, with 6 bases between. The germline V gene has CDR1 ENHRY and CDR2 SYGVKD.